One and the same sample provided the 12 T cell receptor beta chains below, sequenced in a study of blood T cell repertoires in COVID-19. This table comes from immunoSEQ multiplex PCR, and its TCRdb copy is limited to in-frame clones, with some not included. The repertoire holds around 200,000 clones, with 80% to 90% as singletons. The sample was peripheral blood. All receptors come from an elderly man with acute or convalescent COVID-19.

J is TRBJ1-2 and V is TRBV3-1 (or the pseudogene TRBV3-2); D is undetermined. The ends were cut back, 0 bases at V and 4 bases at J, with 12 bases in the middle. The CDR3 contains 15 residues. Germline CDR1 and CDR2: LGHDT and YNNKEL (reference sequence). This CDR3 reads CASSQEKMAGYGYTF. In DNA form, the CDR3 reads TGTGCCAGCAGCCAAGAGAAGATGGCGGGCTATGGCTACACCTTC.

The chain recombines TRBV24-1 with TRBJ2-1; 7 nucleotides align to TRBD2. Germline-derived CDR1 and CDR2 are KGHDR and SFDVKD. Trimming removed 4 bases from V and 5 bases from J; junction bases left unmatched: 7. CDR3 size: 15 residues. The DNA for the CDR3 is TGTGCCACCAGTGACCGGACTAGGACCAACAATGAGCAGTTCTTC. It translates to CATSDRTRTNNEQFF.

This chain links TRBV24-1 with TRBJ2-1; 10 bases are a match to TRBD2. Germline V gene lookup returns CDR1 KGHDR and CDR2 SFDVKD. Unmatched junction bases numbered 9, after V lost 4 bases and J lost 4 bases. The CDR3 runs 17 residues. The CDR3 region has the DNA TGTGCCACCAGTGAACCCTTCAGCGGGAGGGGTTACAATGAGCAGTTCTTC. Amino acids: CATSEPFSGRGYNEQFF.

The chain has TRBV12-3 or TRBV12-4 and TRBJ2-7, with D perhaps matching TRBD2 (6 bases). Trimming took 6 bases from V and 5 from J, leaving 14 bases between them. CDR3 length equals 13 residues. The CDR3 sequence is CASSQPGGDEQYF. The DNA of the CDR3 is TGTGCCAGCAGCCAACCGGGCGGGGACGAGCAGTACTTC.

The gene calls are TRBV29-1 and TRBJ2-5; 7 bases are shared with TRBD2. The ends lost 4 bases at V and 3 bases at J; junction bases unmatched: 8. Germline V gene sequence: CDR1 SQVTM, CDR2 ANQGSEA. This CDR3 has 14 residues. In DNA form, the CDR3 reads TGCAGCGTTGTGGGGGACGGGGGGAAAGAGACCCAGTACTTC. The encoded protein is CSVVGDGGKETQYF.

The chain links TRBV3-1 (or the pseudogene TRBV3-2) to TRBJ2-5, with D possibly being TRBD2 (6 bases). The CDR3 spans 18 residues. V gave up 0 bases and J gave up 6 bases, with 23 bases separating them. In germline, CDR1 is LGHDT, CDR2 YNNKEL (reference sequence). The DNA of the CDR3 is TGTGCCAGCAGCCAAGATAATTGGGGGGAGCCCCCAATGCAGACCCAGTACTTC. Protein: CASSQDNWGEPPMQTQYF.

The chain couples TRBV2 to TRBJ1-1; no firm D call. Germline CDR1 is SNHLY and CDR2 is FYNNEI. The CDR3 consists of 11 residues. V gave up 7 bases and J gave up 2 bases, with 5 bases separating them. The CDR3 here is CASTFNTEAFF. In DNA form, the CDR3 reads TGTGCCAGCACTTTTAACACTGAAGCTTTCTTT.

The chain links TRBV10-3 to TRBJ2-7; D might be TRBD2 (5 bases). Germline V CDR1 and CDR2: ENHRY, SYGVKD. V lost 11 bases to trimming and J lost 3 bases, with 20 bases between them. CDR3 length: 14 amino acids. CDR3 in DNA: TGTGCCTCTCAAAGTCAGGACGGGATCTACGAGCAGTACTTC. Translation gives CASQSQDGIYEQYF.

This clone was seen just once. This chain connects TRBV30 to TRBJ1-1, with 7 bases identical to TRBD1. CDR3 length: 14 amino acids. The V segment lost 4 bases and the J segment 0 bases; nucleotides outside the gene matches: 5. Looked up from germline, CDR1 is GTSNPN and CDR2 is SVGIG (reference sequence). The CDR3, as DNA: TGTGCCTGGAATACGGACAGGTTGAACACTGAAGCTTTCTTT. It encodes CAWNTDRLNTEAFF.

The rearrangement uses TRBV12-3 or TRBV12-4 and TRBJ2-3; the D is unclear. Trimming pared 5 bases from V and 4 bases from J, leaving 10 bases between. The CDR3 extends over 13 amino acids. The chain's CDR3 is CASSALRADTQYF. The CDR3 DNA follows: TGTGCCAGCAGTGCGTTGAGAGCAGATACGCAGTATTTT.

The V call is TRBV18, the J call TRBJ1-6, with no clear D. Trimming removed 1 base from V and 0 bases from J, with 4 bases in between. Germline V gene data show CDR1 as KGHSH and CDR2 as LQKENI. CDR3 length equals 15 residues. CDR3 DNA sequence: TGTGCCAGCTCACCACAGAGCTCCTATAATTCACCCCTCCACTTT. It yields the protein CASSPQSSYNSPLHF. Full variable domain (remainder filled in from reference TRBV18 and TRBJ1-6): NAGVMQNPRHLVRRRGQEARLRCSPMKGHSHVYWYRQLPEEGLKFMVYLQKENIIDESGMPKERFSAEFPKEGPSILRIQQVVRGDSAAYFCASSPQSSYNSPLHFGNGTRLTVT.

The V gene is TRBV5-6, the J gene TRBJ1-1, with TRBD1 matching 9 bases. Germline V gene lookup returns CDR1 SGHDT and CDR2 YYEEEE. The junction had 0 bases not matched to a gene; V was cut back by 3 bases and J by 3 bases. The CDR3 sequence is 13 residues long. The CDR3 loop reads CASSWDRDTEAFF. As DNA, the CDR3 is TGTGCCAGCAGCTGGGACAGGGACACTGAAGCTTTCTTT.